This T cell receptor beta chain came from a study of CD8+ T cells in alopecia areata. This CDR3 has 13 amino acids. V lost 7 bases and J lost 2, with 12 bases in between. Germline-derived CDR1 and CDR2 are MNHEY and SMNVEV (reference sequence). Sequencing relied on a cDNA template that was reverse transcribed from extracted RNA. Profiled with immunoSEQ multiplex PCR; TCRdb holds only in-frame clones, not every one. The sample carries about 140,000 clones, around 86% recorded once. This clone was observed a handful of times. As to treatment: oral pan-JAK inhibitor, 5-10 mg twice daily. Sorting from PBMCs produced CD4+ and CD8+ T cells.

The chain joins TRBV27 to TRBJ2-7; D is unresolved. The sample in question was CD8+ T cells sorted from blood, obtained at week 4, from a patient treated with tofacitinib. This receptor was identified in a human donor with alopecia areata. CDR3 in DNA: TGTGCCAGCAAACCTGGCGCCGCCTACGAGCAGTACTTC. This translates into CASKPGAAYEQYF.